The entry below describes one TCR beta chain. Its antigen is currently not known. No base-level quality is on record; no much larger clone is a single base apart. Samples from volunteer blood donors who had recovered from COVID-19 were contributed by a second Seattle source. Collaborating institutions collected whole blood in K2EDTA tubes following their own protocols. For TCRbeta analysis, collaborators shipped samples in one of three forms: frozen whole blood, isolated PBMCs, or DNA extracted from either of those sample types. This specimen comes from a study of blood T cell repertoires in COVID-19 (dated by TCRdb to about 2020). Regarding the complete study: Samples from collaborators originated in the United States, Italy and Spain and spanned both the acute and convalescent phases of COVID-19. The material from the prospective study consisted of cDNA or gDNA derived from T cells, B-cell-depleted T cells, or PBMCs. Subjects who had been exposed to COVID-19, were actively infected with it, or had recovered from it provided the deeply sampled blood TCRbeta repertoires that made up the dataset. The repertoires were released in a freely available public database intended as a resource for research on the immune response to SARS-CoV-2. Samples came from the ongoing ImmuneRACE study (first 160 participants) plus 1,254 subjects from 6 global collaborators. A de-identified subject ID, COVID-19 status, age in years and sex were almost always included in the sample metadata. Where available, HLA class I and class II types were taken from metadata supplied by the sample provider and were not determined by assay-based typing. On the study overall, not on this receptor specifically: The amount of clinical and demographic metadata varied by source and participant and was provided uncurated.

CDR1 and CDR2 are read off the germline V gene as MNHEY and SVGAGI. V is trimmed back by 4 bases and J by 2 bases, and the junction contains 1 base that no gene match accounts for. The CDR3 sequence holds 14 residues, the cysteine and phenylalanine included. Just CDR3 DNA is preserved here, 42 bases in frame from base 1. TCRbeta CDR3 regions were amplified from genomic DNA by means of the immunoSEQ Assay, a bias-controlled multiplex PCR. The authors processed their data as follows. Nucleated cell counts per sample were estimated from amplification of reference gene primers within the assay. To quantify the absolute abundance of each unique TCRbeta CDR3 rearrangement, sequence reads were collapsed and filtered. For each sample, productive Simpson clonality was calculated by taking the square root of Simpson's diversity index across productive rearrangements. Here the immuneACCESS table is served through TCRdb, limited to in-frame sequences with V and J called. Missing clones are a known gap in these copies; in checked studies unresolved V genes cover under half, and the rest lacks a known reason. Clone size and the V and J calls come from that table; the DNA yielded D and trimming. A total of 250,000 or so clones appear in this sample, 87% of them only once. The ten largest clones add up to roughly 1.6% of the sample.

The sequence came from a woman aged 40 to 50 who had recovered from COVID-19. The sequencing sample was made of peripheral blood. The chain uses TRBV6-5 and TRBJ1-1; 10 nucleotides in the junction match TRBD1. The DNA sequence follows: TGTGCCAGCAGTTGGGACAGGGGCAACACTGAAGCTTTCTTT. Translation gives CASSWDRGNTEAFF.